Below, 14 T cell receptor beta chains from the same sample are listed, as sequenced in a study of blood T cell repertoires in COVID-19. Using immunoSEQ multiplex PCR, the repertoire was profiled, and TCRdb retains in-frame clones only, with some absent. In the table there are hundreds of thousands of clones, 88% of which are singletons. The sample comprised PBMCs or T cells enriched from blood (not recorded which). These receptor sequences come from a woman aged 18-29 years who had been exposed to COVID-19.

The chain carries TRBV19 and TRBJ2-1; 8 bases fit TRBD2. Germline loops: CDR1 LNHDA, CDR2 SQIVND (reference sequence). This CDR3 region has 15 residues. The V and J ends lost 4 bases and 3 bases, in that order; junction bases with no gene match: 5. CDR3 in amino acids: CASSKPSGGYNEQFF. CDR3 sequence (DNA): TGTGCCAGTAGTAAACCCAGCGGGGGCTACAATGAGCAGTTCTTC.

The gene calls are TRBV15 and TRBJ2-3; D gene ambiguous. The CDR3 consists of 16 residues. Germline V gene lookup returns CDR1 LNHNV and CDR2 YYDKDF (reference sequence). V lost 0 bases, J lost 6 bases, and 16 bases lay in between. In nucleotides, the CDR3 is TGTGCCACCAGCAGAGATCTGGCAGGTTCGTCGGATACGCAGTATTTT. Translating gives CATSRDLAGSSDTQYF.

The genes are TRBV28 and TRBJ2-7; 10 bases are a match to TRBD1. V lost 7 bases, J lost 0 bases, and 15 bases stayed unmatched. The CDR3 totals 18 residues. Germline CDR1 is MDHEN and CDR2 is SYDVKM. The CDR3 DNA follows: TGTGCCAGCAATTTCGACGACAGGGGGCAATATTTCTCCTACGAGCAGTACTTC. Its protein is CASNFDDRGQYFSYEQYF.

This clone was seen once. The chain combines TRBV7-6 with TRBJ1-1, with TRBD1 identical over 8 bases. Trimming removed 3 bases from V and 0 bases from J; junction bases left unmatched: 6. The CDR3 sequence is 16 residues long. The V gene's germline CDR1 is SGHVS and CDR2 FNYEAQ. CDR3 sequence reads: CASSLEPDRVNTEAFF. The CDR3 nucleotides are TGTGCCAGCAGCTTGGAACCGGACAGGGTGAACACTGAAGCTTTCTTT. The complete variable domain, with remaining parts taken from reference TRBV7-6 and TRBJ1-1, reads GAGVSQSPRYKVTKRGQDVALRCDPISGHVSLYWYRQALGQGPEFLTYFNYEAQQDKSGLPNDRFSAERPEGSISTLTIQRTEQRDSAMYRCASSLEPDRVNTEAFFGQGTRLTVV.

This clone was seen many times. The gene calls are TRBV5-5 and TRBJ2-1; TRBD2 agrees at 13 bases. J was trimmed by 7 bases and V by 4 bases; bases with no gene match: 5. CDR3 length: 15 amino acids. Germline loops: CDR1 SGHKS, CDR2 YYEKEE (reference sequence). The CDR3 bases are TGTGCCAGCAGCCAATCGGGACTAGCGGGGAATGAGCAGTTCTTC. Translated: CASSQSGLAGNEQFF.

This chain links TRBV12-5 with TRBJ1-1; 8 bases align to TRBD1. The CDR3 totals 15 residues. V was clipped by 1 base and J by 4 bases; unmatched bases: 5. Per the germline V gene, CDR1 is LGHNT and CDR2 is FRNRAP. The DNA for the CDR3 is TGTGCTAGTGGTTTGGCTACAGGGGGTGGCACTGAAGCTTTCTTT. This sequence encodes CASGLATGGGTEAFF.

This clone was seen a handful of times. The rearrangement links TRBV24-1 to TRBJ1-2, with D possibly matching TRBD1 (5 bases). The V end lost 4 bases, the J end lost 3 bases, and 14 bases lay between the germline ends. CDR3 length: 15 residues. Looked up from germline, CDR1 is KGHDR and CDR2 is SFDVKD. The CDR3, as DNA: TGTGCCACCAGTGACCCAGGGTCCGAGGACTATGGCTACACCTTC. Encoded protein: CATSDPGSEDYGYTF.

CDR3 amino acids: CSVLSEESYEQYF. The CDR3 DNA sequence: TGCAGCGTTTTAAGCGAGGAGTCCTACGAGCAGTACTTC. The V gene is TRBV29-1, the J gene TRBJ2-7; no firm D call. This CDR3 contains 13 residues. Trimming cost V 5 bases and J 1 base, with 12 bases left between them. The germline V gene has CDR1 SQVTM and CDR2 ANQGSEA.

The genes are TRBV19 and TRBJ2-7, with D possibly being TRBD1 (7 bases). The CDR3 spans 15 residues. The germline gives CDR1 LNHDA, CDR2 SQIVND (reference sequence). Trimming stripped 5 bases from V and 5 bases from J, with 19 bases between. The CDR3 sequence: CASSFTGDLRHEQYF. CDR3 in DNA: TGTGCCAGTAGTTTCACAGGGGACTTACGGCACGAGCAGTACTTC.

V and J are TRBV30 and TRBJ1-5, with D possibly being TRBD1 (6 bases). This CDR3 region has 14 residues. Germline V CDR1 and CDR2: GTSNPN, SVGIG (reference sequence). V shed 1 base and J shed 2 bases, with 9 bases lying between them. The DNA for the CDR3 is TGTGCCTGGAGTGGGGGGCTTGGCAATCAGCCCCAGCATTTT. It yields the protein CAWSGGLGNQPQHF.

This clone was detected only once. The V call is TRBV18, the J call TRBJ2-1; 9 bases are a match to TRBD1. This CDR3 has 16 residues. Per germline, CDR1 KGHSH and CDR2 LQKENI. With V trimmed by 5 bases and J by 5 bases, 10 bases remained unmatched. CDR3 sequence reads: CASSSRKDRGDNEQFF. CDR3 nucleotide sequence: TGTGCCAGCTCAAGTAGAAAGGACAGGGGAGACAATGAGCAGTTCTTC.

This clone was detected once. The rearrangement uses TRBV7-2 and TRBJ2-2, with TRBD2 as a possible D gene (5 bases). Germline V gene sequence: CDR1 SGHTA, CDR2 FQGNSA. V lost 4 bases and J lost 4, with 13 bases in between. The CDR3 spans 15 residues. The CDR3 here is CASSSPTTPTGELFF. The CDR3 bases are TGTGCCAGCAGCTCTCCGACTACCCCCACCGGGGAGCTGTTTTTT. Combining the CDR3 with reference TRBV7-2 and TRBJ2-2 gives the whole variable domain GAGVSQSPSNKVTEKGKDVELRCDPISGHTALYWYRQSLGQGLEFLIYFQGNSAPDKSGLPSDRFSAERTGGSVSTLTIQRTQQEDSAVYLCASSSPTTPTGELFFGEGSRLTVL.

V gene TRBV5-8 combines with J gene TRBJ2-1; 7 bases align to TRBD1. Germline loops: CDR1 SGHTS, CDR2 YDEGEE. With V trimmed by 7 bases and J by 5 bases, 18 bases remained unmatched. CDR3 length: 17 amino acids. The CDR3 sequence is CASPEGAFSAPDNEQFF. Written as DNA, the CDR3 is TGTGCCAGCCCAGAGGGGGCTTTTAGCGCACCTGACAATGAGCAGTTCTTC.

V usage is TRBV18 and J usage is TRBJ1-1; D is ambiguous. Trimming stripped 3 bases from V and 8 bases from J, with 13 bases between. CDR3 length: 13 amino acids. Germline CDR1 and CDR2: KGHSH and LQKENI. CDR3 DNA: TGTGCCAGCTCACCGCCGGGGAATCTCGAAGCTTTCTTT. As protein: CASSPPGNLEAFF.